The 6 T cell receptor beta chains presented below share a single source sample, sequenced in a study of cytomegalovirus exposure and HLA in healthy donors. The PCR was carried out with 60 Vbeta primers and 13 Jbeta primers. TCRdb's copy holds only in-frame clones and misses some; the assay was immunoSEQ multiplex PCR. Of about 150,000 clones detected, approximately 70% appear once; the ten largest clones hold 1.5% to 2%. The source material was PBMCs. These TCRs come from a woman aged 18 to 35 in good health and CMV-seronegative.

As DNA, the CDR3 is TGCAGCGTTCAGACATTTGGGGCCAACGTCCTGACTTTC. Amino acid sequence: CSVQTFGANVLTF. V usage is TRBV29-1 and J usage is TRBJ2-6; no reliable D call. V lost 5 bases and J 3 bases, leaving 8 bases between the germline ends. The CDR3 contains 13 residues. Germline V CDR1 and CDR2: SQVTM, ANQGSEA.

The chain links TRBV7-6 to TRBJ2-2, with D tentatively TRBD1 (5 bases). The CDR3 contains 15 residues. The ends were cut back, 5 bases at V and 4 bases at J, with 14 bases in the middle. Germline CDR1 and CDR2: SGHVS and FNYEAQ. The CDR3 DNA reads TGTGCCAGCAGCCCTGACAGCTGGGGCACCGGGGAGCTGTTTTTT. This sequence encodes CASSPDSWGTGELFF. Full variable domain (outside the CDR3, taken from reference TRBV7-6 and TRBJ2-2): GAGVSQSPRYKVTKRGQDVALRCDPISGHVSLYWYRQALGQGPEFLTYFNYEAQQDKSGLPNDRFSAERPEGSISTLTIQRTEQRDSAMYRCASSPDSWGTGELFFGEGSRLTVL.

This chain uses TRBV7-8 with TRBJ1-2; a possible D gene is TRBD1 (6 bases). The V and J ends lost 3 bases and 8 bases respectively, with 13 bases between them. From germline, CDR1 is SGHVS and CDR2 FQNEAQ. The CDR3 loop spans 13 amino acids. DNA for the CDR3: TGTGCCAGCAGCTTGAACAGGGAGTTCGGCTACACCTTC. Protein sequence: CASSLNREFGYTF.

CDR3 DNA sequence: TGTGCCAGCAGCTTAAAACAGACTGAAGCTTTCTTT. Its translation: CASSLKQTEAFF. V usage is TRBV7-9 and J usage is TRBJ1-1; D uncertain. Trimming cost V 2 bases and J 5 bases, with 6 bases left between them. In germline, CDR1 is SEHNR, CDR2 FQNEAQ (reference sequence). The CDR3 consists of 12 residues.

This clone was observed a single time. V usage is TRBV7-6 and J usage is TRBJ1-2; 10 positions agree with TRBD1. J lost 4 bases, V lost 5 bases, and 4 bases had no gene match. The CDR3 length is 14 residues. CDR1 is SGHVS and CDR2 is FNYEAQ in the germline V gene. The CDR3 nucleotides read TGTGCCAGCAGCCCCCGGGACAGGGGCTATGGCTACACCTTC. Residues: CASSPRDRGYGYTF.

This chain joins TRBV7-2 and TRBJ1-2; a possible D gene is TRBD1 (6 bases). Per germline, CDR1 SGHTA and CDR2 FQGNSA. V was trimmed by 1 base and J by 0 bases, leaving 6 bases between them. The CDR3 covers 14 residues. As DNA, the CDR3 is TGTGCCAGCAGCTTAGACAGGGCTAACTATGGCTACACCTTC. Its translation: CASSLDRANYGYTF.